The sequence of this TCR beta chain was determined in a study of OX40 agonist ivuxolimab in advanced cancers. Overall study context: Subjects had a mean age of around 60 years, with a range of about 20 to 85; less than 90% were male. Study observations and caveats: More expanded clones were seen, on average, in CD8+ T cells than in CD4+.

CDR3 length: 18 residues. The germline CDR1 and CDR2 sequences are SGHDN and FVKESK. The V and J ends lost 3 bases and 2 bases, in that order; junction bases with no gene match: 6. People who had autoimmune disease history or systemic immunosuppression were excluded. Peripheral blood came from all dose cohorts at three timepoints. The data were produced by immunoSEQ multiplex PCR, yet TCRdb's version contains in-frame clones alone and is incomplete. The sample includes tens of thousands of clones, around 85% of them seen just once. Points on this clone: Antigen unknown.

This receptor was obtained from an adult with an advanced solid tumor such as melanoma, head and neck, liver or kidney cancer. The gene calls are TRBV14 and TRBJ2-3; 15 bases are shared with TRBD2. Sequencing used CD4+ or CD8+ T cells sorted from blood, obtained in a trial of the OX40 agonist ivuxolimab. The CDR3: CASSQPGLAGGYTDTQYF. For the CDR3, the DNA is TGTGCCAGCAGCCAGCCGGGACTAGCGGGGGGTTACACAGATACGCAGTATTTT.